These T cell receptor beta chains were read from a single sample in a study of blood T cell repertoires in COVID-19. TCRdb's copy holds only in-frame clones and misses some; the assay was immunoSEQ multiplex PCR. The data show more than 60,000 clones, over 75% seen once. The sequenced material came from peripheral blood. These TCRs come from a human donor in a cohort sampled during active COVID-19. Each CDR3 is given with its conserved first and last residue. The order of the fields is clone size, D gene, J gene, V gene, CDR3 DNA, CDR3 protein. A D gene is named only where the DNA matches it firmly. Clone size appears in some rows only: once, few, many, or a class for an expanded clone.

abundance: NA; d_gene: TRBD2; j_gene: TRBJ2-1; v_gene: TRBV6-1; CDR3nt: TGTGCCAGCAGTGAAGCACTAGCGGTCTACAATGAGCAGTTCTTC; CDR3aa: CASSEALAVYNEQFF
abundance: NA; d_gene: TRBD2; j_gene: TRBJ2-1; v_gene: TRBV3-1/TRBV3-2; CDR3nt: TGTGCCAGCAGCCAAGGGGCGGGGGTGTACAATGAGCAGTTCTTC; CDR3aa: CASSQGAGVYNEQFF
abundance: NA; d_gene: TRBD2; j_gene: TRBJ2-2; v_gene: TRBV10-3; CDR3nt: TGTGCCATCAGTGGGACTAGCGGGGGGAACACCGGGGAGCTGTTTTTT; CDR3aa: CAISGTSGGNTGELFF
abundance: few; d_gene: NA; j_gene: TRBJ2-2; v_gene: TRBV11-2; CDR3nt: TGTGCCAGCAGCTTAGCGGGTTCCGGGGAGCTGTTTTTT; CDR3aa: CASSLAGSGELFF
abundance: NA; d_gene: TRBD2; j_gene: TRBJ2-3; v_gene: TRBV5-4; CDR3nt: TGTGCCAGCAGCCTAGCGGGGGTGAACACAGATACGCAGTATTTT; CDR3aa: CASSLAGVNTDTQYF
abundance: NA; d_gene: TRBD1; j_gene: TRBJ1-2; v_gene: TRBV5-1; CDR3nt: TGCGCCAGCAGCGGGACAGGGATTGGCTACACCTTC; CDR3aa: CASSGTGIGYTF
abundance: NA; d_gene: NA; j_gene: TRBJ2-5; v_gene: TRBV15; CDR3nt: TGTGCCACCAGCAGGACAACCCCGGCTCGGGAGACCCAGTACTTC; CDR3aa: CATSRTTPARETQYF
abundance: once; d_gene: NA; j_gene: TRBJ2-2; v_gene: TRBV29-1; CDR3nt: TGCAGCGGTGGCAGGTCGAACACCGGGGAGCTGTTTTTT; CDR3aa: CSGGRSNTGELFF
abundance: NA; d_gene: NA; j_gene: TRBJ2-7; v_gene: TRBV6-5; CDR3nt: TGTGCCAGCAGTCTTAGCGGATCCTACGAGCAGTACTTC; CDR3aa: CASSLSGSYEQYF
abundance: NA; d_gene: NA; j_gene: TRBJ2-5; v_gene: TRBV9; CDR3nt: TGTGCCAGCAGCGGCGGACTGGAAGAGACCCAGTACTTC; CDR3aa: CASSGGLEETQYF
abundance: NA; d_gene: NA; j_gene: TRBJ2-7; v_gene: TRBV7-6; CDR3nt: TGTGCCAGCAGCTTACAAGTGGGGGGTGCTCCCTACGAGCAGTACTTC; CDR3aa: CASSLQVGGAPYEQYF
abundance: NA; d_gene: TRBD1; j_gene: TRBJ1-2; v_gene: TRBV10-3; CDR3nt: TGTGCCATCAGTGAGTTCGGCAGGGGGTCGGATGGCTACACCTTC; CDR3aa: CAISEFGRGSDGYTF
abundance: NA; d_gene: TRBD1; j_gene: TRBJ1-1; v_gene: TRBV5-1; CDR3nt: TGCGCCAGCAGCTTGGCCGGTAACAGGGGAGGCACTGAAGCTTTCTTT; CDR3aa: CASSLAGNRGGTEAFF
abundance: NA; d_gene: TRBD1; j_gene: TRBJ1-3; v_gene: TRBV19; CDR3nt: TGTGCCAGTAGTCCGGACAGGGCTGTCGGAAACACCATATATTTT; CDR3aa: CASSPDRAVGNTIYF
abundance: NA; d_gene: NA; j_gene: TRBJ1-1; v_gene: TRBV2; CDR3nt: TGTGCCAGCAGGTCCCCACCAGGTTCCATGGGTGAAGCTTTCTTT; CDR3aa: CASRSPPGSMGEAFF
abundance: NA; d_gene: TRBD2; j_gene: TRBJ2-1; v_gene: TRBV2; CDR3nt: TGTGCCAGCAGTCGACTAGCGGGGGGGTACAATGAGCAGTTCTTC; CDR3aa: CASSRLAGGYNEQFF
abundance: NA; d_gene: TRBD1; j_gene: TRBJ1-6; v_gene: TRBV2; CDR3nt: TGTGCCAGCAGAGGGGGACAGTTTAATTCACCCCTCCACTTT; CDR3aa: CASRGGQFNSPLHF
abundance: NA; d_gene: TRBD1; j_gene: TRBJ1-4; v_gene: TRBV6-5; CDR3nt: TGTGCCAGCAGTTACCAGGGGGCACGAGGAGAAAAACTGTTTTTT; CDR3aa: CASSYQGARGEKLFF
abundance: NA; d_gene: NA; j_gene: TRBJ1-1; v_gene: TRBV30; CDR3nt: TGTGCCTGGAGTGTAGTAGGGGATAGGGACACTGAAGCTTTCTTT; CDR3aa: CAWSVVGDRDTEAFF
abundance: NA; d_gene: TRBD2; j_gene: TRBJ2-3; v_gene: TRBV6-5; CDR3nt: TGTGCCAGCAGACCAGGACTAGCGGGATCATCGCAGTATTTT; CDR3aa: CASRPGLAGSSQYF
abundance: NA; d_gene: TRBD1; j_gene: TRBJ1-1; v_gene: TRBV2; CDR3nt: TGTGCCAGCAGTGAAAGGACAGGGAAGGCTGAAGCTTTCTTT; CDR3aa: CASSERTGKAEAFF
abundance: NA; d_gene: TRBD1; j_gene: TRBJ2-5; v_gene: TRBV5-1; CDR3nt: TGCGCCAGCAGTTCTGGGGGGACAGGGTTAGAGCAAGAGACCCAGTACTTC; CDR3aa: CASSSGGTGLEQETQYF
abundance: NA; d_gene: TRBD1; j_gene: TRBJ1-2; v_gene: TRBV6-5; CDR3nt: TGTGCCAGCAACCACAGGGGGCAGGGCTATGGCTACACCTTC; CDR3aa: CASNHRGQGYGYTF
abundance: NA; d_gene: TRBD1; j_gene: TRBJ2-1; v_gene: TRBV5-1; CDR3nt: TGCGCCAGCAGCTTACAGGGGGCAACCTACAATGAGCAGTTCTTC; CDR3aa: CASSLQGATYNEQFF
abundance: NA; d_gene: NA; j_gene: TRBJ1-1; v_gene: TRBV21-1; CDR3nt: TGTGCCAGCAGAAAAAAGGGGGTGGGCCCAGAGAGGACCACTGAAGCTTTCTTT; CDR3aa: CASRKKGVGPERTTEAFF
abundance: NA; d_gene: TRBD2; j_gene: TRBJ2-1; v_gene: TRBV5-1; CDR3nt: TGCGCCAGCAGCCTTAGCGGGGGGGACTGGGATGAGCAGTTCTTC; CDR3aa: CASSLSGGDWDEQFF
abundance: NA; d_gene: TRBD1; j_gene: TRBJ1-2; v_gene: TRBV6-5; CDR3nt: TGTGCCAGCAGGAAAGGGGGCGAGGGTGGCTACACCTTC; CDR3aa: CASRKGGEGGYTF
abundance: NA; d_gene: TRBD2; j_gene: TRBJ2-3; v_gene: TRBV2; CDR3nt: TGTGCCAGTGGGGAACAGCGGGGGTACACAGATACGCAGTATTTT; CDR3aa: CASGEQRGYTDTQYF
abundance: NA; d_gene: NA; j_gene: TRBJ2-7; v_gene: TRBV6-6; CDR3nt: TGTGCCAGCAGTTACGGGGCAGCTCCGGCCCCCTACGAGCAGTACTTC; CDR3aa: CASSYGAAPAPYEQYF
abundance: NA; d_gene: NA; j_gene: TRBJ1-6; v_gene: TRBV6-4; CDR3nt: TGTGCCAGCAGTGACTCGGAGCTTAAGACTTCACCCCTCCACTTT; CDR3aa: CASSDSELKTSPLHF
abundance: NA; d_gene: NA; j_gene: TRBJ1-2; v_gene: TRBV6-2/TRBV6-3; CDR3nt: TGTGCCAGCAGTTACACCCGGACAGACTATGGCTACACCTTC; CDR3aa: CASSYTRTDYGYTF
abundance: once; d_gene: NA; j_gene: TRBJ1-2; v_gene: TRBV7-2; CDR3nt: TGTGCCAGCAGGTTGGACAGCACCCTGGACTATGGCTACACCTTC; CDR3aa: CASRLDSTLDYGYTF
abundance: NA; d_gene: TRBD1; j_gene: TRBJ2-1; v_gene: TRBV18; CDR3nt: TGTGCCAGCTCACAACAGGGGGTAATCGGTGAGCAGTTCTTC; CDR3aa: CASSQQGVIGEQFF
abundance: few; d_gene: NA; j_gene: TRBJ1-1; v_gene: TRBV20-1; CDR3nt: TGCAGTGCTAGTTCCGGGAACACTGAAGCTTTCTTT; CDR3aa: CSASSGNTEAFF
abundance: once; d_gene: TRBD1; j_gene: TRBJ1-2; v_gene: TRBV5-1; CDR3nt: TGCGCCAGCAGCTCCCAAGACAGGGGCCCCGATGGCTACACCTTC; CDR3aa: CASSSQDRGPDGYTF
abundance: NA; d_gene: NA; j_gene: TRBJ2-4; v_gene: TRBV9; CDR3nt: TGTGCCAGCAGCGCGGGGGAAGCCAAAAACATTCAGTACTTC; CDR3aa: CASSAGEAKNIQYF
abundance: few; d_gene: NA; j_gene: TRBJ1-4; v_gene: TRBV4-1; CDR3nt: TGCGCCAGCAGCCAAGAACGCGGGGCCTCTCGAGAAAAACTGTTTTTT; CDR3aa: CASSQERGASREKLFF
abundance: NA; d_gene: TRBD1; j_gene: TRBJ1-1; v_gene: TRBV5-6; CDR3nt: TGTGCCAGCAGCCCCCCCCACAGGGGAACTGAAGCTTTCTTT; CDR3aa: CASSPPHRGTEAFF
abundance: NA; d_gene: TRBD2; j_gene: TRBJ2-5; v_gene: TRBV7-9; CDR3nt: TGTGCCAGCAGCGTACTAGCGGTCCTGAACCAAGAGACCCAGTACTTC; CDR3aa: CASSVLAVLNQETQYF
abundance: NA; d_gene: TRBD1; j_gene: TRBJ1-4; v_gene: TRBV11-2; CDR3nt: TGTGCCAGCAGCTTAGTGGCAGGGGGCCTTAATTTGGAAAAACTGTTTTTT; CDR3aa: CASSLVAGGLNLEKLFF
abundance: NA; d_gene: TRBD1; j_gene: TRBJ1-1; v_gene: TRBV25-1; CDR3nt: TGTGCCAGCAGTCCGTCAGGGGGCGGCGAAGCTTTCTTT; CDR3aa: CASSPSGGGEAFF
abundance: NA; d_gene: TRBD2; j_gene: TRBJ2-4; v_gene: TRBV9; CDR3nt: TGTGCCAGCAGCCTAGGGAGCGGGGGCCTATTGTCTATTCAGTACTTC; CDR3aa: CASSLGSGGLLSIQYF
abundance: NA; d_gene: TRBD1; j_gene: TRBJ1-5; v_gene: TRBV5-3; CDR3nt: TGTGCCAGAAGCCCGCAGTCAGGGGGTGATCAGCCCCAGCATTTT; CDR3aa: CARSPQSGGDQPQHF